The source of this T cell receptor beta chain is a study of blood T cell repertoires in COVID-19. Study at large: Both acute and convalescent COVID-19 samples were obtained from the United States, Italy and Spain.

This clone was observed once. Germline values: CDR1 LGHNA, CDR2 YNFKEQ. This CDR3 spans 17 amino acids. Trimming at V came to 0 bases and at J to 0 bases, leaving 5 bases not matched to a gene. In the original workflow: Reference gene primer amplification gave nucleated cell count estimates. Some clones are missing from TCRdb's copy, which holds only in-frame ones; the method was immunoSEQ multiplex PCR. V and J calls and clone size are those listed in that table; D and trimming were worked out from the DNA. The sample records around 280,000 clones, over 85% being singletons. The receptor comes from a woman aged 25 to 39 with COVID-19, enrolled during active disease. This chain connects TRBV4-2 to TRBJ2-3; 8 bases align to TRBD2. Sequencing was performed on peripheral blood. The CDR3 region is CASSQDGIAGSTDTQYF. CDR3 DNA sequence: TGTGCCAGCAGCCAAGATGGAATAGCGGGAAGCACAGATACGCAGTATTTT.